A single TCR beta chain is shown here with its context. The protocol was immunoSEQ multiplex PCR, while the TCRdb copy is restricted to in-frame clones and leaves out a portion. The profile shows tens of thousands of clones, about 91% of them singletons. Germline values: CDR1 SGHAT, CDR2 FQNNGV. The CDR3 extends over 13 amino acids. J lost 3 bases, V lost 10 bases, and 7 bases had no gene match. The data originate from a study of blood T cell repertoires in COVID-19. On the study more broadly: Some COVID-19 samples were acute and others convalescent; all came from the United States, Italy and Spain.

This TCR derives from a man in his forties or fifties with COVID-19, enrolled during active disease. Sequenced sample: peripheral blood. The gene calls are TRBV11-2 and TRBJ1-1, with TRBD1 matching over 8 bases. CDR3 residues: CATQGALYTEAFF. The DNA for the CDR3 is TGTGCCACGCAGGGGGCCCTGTACACTGAAGCTTTCTTT.